This T cell receptor beta chain appears in the sequencing data of a study of blood T cell repertoires in COVID-19. The sample holds a few counts of this clone. Produced via immunoSEQ multiplex PCR; TCRdb's table is partial and in-frame only. The table shows 300,000 to 350,000 clones, with 88% occurring only once. Cohort assignment relied on participant-reported clinical history. Germline loops: CDR1 LGHNA, CDR2 YNFKEQ. V lost 1 base and J lost 5, with 11 bases in between. The CDR3 extends over 15 amino acids. This clonotype originated in a woman in her 30s who had been exposed to COVID-19. Specimen: PBMCs or T cells enriched from blood (not recorded which). The rearrangement links TRBV4-2 to TRBJ2-2; D perhaps matches TRBD2 (5 bases). The CDR3 here is CASSQGPSGTGELFF. The CDR3 DNA sequence: TGTGCCAGCAGCCAAGGACCCTCGGGGACCGGGGAGCTGTTTTTT.